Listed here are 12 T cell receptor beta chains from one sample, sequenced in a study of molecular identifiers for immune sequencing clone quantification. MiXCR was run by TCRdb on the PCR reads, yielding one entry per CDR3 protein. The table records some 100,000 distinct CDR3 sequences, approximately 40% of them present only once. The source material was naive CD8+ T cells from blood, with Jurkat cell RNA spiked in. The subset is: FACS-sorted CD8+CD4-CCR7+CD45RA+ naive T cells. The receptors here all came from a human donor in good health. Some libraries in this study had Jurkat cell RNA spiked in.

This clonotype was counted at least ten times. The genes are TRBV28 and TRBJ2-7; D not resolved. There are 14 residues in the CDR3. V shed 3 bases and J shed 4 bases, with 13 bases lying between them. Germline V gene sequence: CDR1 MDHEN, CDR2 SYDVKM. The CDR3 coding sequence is TGTGCCAGCAGTTTGGCACGGGTCGGGTACGAGCAGTACTTC. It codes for CASSLARVGYEQYF.

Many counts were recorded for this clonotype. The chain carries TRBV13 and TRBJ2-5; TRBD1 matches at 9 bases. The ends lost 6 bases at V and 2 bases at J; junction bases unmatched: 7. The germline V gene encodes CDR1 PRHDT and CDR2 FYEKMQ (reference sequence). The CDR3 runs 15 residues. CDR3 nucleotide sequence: TGTGCCAGCAGTACCCGGGACAGGGTTCAAGAGACCCAGTACTTC. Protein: CASSTRDRVQETQYF. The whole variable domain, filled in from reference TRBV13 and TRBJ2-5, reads AAGVIQSPRHLIKEKRETATLKCYPIPRHDTVYWYQQGPGQDPQFLISFYEKMQSDKGSIPDRFSAQQFSDYHSELNMSSLELGDSALYFCASSTRDRVQETQYFGPGTRLLVL.

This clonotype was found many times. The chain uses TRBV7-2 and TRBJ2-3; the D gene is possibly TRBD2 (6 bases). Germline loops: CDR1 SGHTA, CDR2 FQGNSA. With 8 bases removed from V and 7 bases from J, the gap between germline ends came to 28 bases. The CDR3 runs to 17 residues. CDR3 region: CASSPPAPLTSYYTQYF. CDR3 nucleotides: TGTGCCAGCTCCCCCCCTGCTCCGTTAACTAGCTACTATACGCAGTATTTT.

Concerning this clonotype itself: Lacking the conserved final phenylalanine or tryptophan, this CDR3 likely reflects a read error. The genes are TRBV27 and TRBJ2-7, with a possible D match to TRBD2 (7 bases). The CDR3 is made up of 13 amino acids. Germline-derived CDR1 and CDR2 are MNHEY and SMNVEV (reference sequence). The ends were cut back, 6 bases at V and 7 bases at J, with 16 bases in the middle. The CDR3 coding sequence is TGTGCCAGCAGCCCCGGACTAGGGGGGGAGCAGTACTAC. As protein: CASSPGLGGEQYY.

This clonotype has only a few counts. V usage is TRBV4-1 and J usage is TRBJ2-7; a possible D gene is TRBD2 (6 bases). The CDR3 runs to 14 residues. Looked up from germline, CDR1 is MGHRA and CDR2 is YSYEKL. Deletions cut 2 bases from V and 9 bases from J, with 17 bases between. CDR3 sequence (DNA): TGCGCCAGCAGCCAACAGGACTATATCTCCGGGCAGTACTTC. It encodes CASSQQDYISGQYF.

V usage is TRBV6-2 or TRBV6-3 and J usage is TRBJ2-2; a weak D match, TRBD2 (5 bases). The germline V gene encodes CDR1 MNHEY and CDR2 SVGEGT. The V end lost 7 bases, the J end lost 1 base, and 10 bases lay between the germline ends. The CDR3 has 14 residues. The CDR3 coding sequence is TGTGCCAGCACCGACTACCAGAACACCGGGGAGCTGTTTTTT. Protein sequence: CASTDYQNTGELFF.

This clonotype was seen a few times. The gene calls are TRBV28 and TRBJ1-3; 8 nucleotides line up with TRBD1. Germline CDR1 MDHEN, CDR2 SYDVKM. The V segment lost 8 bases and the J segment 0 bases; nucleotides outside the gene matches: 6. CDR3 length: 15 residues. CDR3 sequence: CASGQGAGSGNTIYF. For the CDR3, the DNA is TGTGCCAGCGGTCAGGGGGCGGGCTCTGGAAACACCATATATTTT.

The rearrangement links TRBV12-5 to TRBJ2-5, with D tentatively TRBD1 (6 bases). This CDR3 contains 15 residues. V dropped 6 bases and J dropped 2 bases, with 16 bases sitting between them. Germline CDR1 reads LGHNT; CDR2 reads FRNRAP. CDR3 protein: CASGVAGVAQETQYF. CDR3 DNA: TGTGCTAGTGGAGTCGCAGGGGTGGCTCAAGAGACCCAGTACTTC.

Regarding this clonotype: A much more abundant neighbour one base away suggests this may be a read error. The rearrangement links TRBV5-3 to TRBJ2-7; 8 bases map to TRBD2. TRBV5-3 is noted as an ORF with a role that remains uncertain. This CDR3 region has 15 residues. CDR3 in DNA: TGTGCCAGCAGCTTTGGACGAAGCGGGAGTAACGAGCGGTACTTC. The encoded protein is CASSFGRSGSNERYF.

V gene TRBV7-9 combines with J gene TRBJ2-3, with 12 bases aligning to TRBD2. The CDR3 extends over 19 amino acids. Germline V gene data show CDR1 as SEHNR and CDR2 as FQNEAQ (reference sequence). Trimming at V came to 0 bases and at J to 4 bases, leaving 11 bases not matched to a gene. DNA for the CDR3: TGTGCCAGCAGCTTAGCGCTGAGACTAGCGGGAGTTGGGCCAGATACGCAGTATTTT. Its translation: CASSLALRLAGVGPDTQYF.

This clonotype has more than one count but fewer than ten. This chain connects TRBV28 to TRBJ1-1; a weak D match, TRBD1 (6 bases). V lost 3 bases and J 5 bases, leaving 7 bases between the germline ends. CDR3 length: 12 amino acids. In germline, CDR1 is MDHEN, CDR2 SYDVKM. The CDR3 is CASSFTGTEAFF. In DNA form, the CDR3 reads TGTGCCAGCAGTTTTACAGGGACTGAAGCTTTCTTT.

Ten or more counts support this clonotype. The CDR3 is CASSLHPGGAGSYNEQFF. The DNA for the CDR3 is TGTGCCAGCAGCTTGCACCCAGGGGGCGCGGGCTCCTACAATGAGCAGTTCTTC. The chain links TRBV7-2 to TRBJ2-1; the match to TRBD1 covers 8 bases. Per germline, CDR1 SGHTA and CDR2 FQGNSA. V lost 3 bases, J lost 0 bases, and 10 bases stayed unmatched. CDR3 length: 18 amino acids.